This TCR beta chain was documented in a study of shared clonotypes between healthy human individuals. Using immunoSEQ multiplex PCR, the repertoire was profiled, and TCRdb retains in-frame clones only, with some absent. This sample has about 1.1 million clones, with approximately 80% found just once. Each of the donors was a healthy adult who was HIV-negative and had not had a recent acute infection or vaccination. Germline assignment: CDR1 MNHEY and CDR2 SVGAGI. The CDR3 runs to 13 residues. Trimming removed 6 bases from V and 5 bases from J, with 13 bases in between. The rearrangement joins TRBV6-5 to TRBJ2-5, with unresolved D. The receptor's source is a man aged 18 to 29 in good health. Some clones in this sample may be carry-over from other donors' samples. The sample comprised memory CD4+ T cells from PBMCs. Subset specified: CD45RA-negative fraction. CDR3: CASSRYEWETQYF. In DNA form, the CDR3 reads TGTGCCAGCAGCCGGTACGAGTGGGAGACCCAGTACTTC.